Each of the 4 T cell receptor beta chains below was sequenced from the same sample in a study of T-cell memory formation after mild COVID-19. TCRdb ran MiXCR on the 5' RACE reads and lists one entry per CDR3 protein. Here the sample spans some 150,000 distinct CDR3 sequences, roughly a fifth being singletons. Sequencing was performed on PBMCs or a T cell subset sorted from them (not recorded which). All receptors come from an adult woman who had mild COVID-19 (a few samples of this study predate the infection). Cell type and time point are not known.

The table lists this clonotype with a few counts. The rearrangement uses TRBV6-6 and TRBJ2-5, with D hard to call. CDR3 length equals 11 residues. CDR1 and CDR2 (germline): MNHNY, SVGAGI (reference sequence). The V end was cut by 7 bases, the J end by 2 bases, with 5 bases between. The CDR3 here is CASMGQETQYF. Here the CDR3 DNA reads TGTGCCAGCATGGGACAAGAGACCCAGTACTTC.

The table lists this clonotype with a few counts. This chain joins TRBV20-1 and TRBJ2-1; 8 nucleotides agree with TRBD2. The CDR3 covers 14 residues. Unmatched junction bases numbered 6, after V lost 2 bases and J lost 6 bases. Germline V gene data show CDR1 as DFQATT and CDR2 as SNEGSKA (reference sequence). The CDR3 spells CSARSGLGFNEQFF. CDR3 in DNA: TGCAGTGCTAGATCGGGACTAGGGTTCAATGAGCAGTTCTTC.

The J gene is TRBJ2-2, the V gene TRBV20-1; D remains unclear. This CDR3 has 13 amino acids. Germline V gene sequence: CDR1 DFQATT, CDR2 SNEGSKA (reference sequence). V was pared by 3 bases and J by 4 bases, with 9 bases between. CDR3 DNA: TGCAGTGCTAGTTATAGGGTCACCGGGGAGCTGTTTTTT. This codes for CSASYRVTGELFF.

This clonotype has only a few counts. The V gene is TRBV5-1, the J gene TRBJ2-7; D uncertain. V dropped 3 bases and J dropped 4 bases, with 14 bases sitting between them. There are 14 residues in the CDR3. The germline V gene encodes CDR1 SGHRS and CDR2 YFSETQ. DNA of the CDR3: TGCGCCAGCAGCTCGGGCCTTGAACCTTACGAGCAGTACTTC. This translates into CASSSGLEPYEQYF.